A selection of T cell receptor beta chains follows, all from one sample in a study of blood T cells in healthy people across ages. TCRdb called the 5' RACE reads again in MiXCR, with one record for every CDR3 protein. The sample has approximately 880,000 distinct CDR3 sequences, under 50% seen once; the top ten hold 13%. What was sequenced was blood. All receptors derive from a man aged 30 to 39 in good health. Both conserved end residues are part of each CDR3. D genes are given only for firm matches.

j_gene	v_gene	d_gene	CDR3aa
TRBJ2-1	TRBV12-3/TRBV12-4	.	CASSLSRTYNEQFF
.	TRBV6-5	TRBD1	CASGTGGSEQYF
TRBJ2-5	TRBV6-5	.	CASSYSGGLQETQYF
TRBJ2-7	TRBV18	.	CASSPGPPPYEQYF
TRBJ2-5	TRBV6-2/TRBV6-3	TRBD2	CASSYAGGSRKTQYF
TRBJ2-7	TRBV20-1	.	CSAREAVSSYEQYF
TRBJ2-1	TRBV20-1	.	CSARRPRTYNEQFF
TRBJ1-5	TRBV20-1	.	CSARAGGANQPQHF
TRBJ2-5	TRBV20-1	.	CSARAGAPRQETQYF
TRBJ1-5	TRBV20-1	.	CSARGYTYSNQPQHF
TRBJ2-7	TRBV28	.	CASSLAGSLNEQYF
TRBJ2-1	TRBV4-1	.	CASSQGPGSFDEQFF
TRBJ1-2	TRBV9	.	CASSVDSDPTWYGYTF
TRBJ1-4	TRBV7-2	.	CASRPHSATEEKLFF
TRBJ2-7	TRBV5-1	.	CASSLSGGNSYEQYF
TRBJ2-7	TRBV5-1	.	CASSLMVGGGEQYF
TRBJ2-3	TRBV5-1	TRBD2	CASSSGLAGGRRSDTQYF
TRBJ1-1	TRBV28	.	CASSPVRGTEAFF
TRBJ2-3	TRBV9	.	CASMWDGADTQYF
TRBJ1-2	TRBV28	.	CASSPPSAVKGYTF
TRBJ2-3	TRBV6-2/TRBV6-3	.	CASSGTGPGLARADTQYF
TRBJ2-1	TRBV7-3	.	CASRPGNSPYNEQFF
TRBJ2-3	TRBV6-2/TRBV6-3	TRBD1	CAAKSGQTADTQYF
TRBJ2-3	TRBV20-1	TRBD2	CSALSGTSGGAGTQYF
TRBJ2-7	TRBV28	TRBD1	CASSLPLDRVSYEQYF
TRBJ2-3	TRBV28	TRBD1	CASSFGTGKTDTQYF
TRBJ2-3	TRBV12-3/TRBV12-4	TRBD1	CASSPRDRVYPDTQYF
TRBJ2-7	TRBV20-1	TRBD2	CSASSGKNYEQYF
TRBJ1-2	TRBV3-1	.	CASSRQKVYGYTF
TRBJ1-4	TRBV9	.	CASSVEQGREKLFF
TRBJ2-3	TRBV12-3/TRBV12-4	.	CASSSQFLNADTQYF
TRBJ1-6	TRBV3-1	.	CASSQGGQGNSPLHF
TRBJ1-1	TRBV5-1	.	CASSLDPPGNTEAFF
TRBJ1-2	TRBV7-2	.	CASSFSTEARVYGYTF
TRBJ2-3	TRBV5-1	.	CASSPGLRGSDTQYF
TRBJ2-7	TRBV28	.	CASSFGSNPYEQYF